Described below is a single T cell receptor beta chain sequence and its context. The antigen is not known. The record originates from a study of cytomegalovirus exposure and HLA in healthy donors. Study in general: Researchers previously reported finding about 110 million unique TCR beta sequences from about 179 million T cells. General observations from the study: Reportedly, TCR beta sequences accurately predicted HLA-A and HLA-B alleles in most subjects. There were some 150 TCR beta chains listed as cytomegalovirus-associated.

PCR amplification relied on 60 Vbeta primers (plus 13 Jbeta primers). Profiled with immunoSEQ multiplex PCR; TCRdb holds only in-frame clones, not every one. In the table there are some 150,000 clones, roughly 87% of which are singletons. Germline V gene lookup returns CDR1 GTSNPN and CDR2 SVGIG (reference sequence). Losses at the gene ends were 4 bases for V and 0 bases for J; bases not matched to a gene: 4. This CDR3 has 15 residues. The sequenced sample consisted of PBMCs. This sequence originates from a woman in her 30s in good health and CMV-seronegative. V and J are TRBV30 and TRBJ2-3; TRBD2 agrees at 10 bases. The CDR3 here is CAWTMGLASTDTQYF. The CDR3 nucleotides are TGTGCCTGGACCATGGGACTAGCGAGCACAGATACGCAGTATTTT. The variable domain in full, with the rest retrieved from reference TRBV30 and TRBJ2-3, is SQTIHQWPATLVQPVGSPLSLECTVEGTSNPNLYWYRQAAGRGLQLLFYSVGIGQISSEVPQNLSASRPQDRQFILSSKKLLLSDSGFYLCAWTMGLASTDTQYFGPGTRLTVL.